Shown below are 10 T cell receptor beta chains from a single sample sequenced in a study of blood T cell repertoires in COVID-19. The method was immunoSEQ multiplex PCR; TCRdb's version includes in-frame clones alone and lacks a portion of them. The sample holds tens of thousands of clones, around 84% seen once. The sequencing input was peripheral blood. The receptors here all came from a human donor in a cohort sampled during active COVID-19.

The chain has TRBV19 and TRBJ2-3, with 11 bases that match TRBD2. The CDR3 has 16 amino acids. Germline-derived CDR1 and CDR2 are LNHDA and SQIVND (reference sequence). V shed 5 bases and J 4 bases; nucleotides not matched to a gene: 8. Here the CDR3 reads CASSETSGSGSDTQYF. The CDR3 coding sequence is TGTGCCAGTAGTGAAACTAGCGGGAGTGGGTCAGATACGCAGTATTTT.

The CDR3 DNA sequence: TGTGCCAGCAGCCGCTCGGCGGGAGGGCGGAATGAGCAGTTCTTC. This translates into CASSRSAGGRNEQFF. V and J are TRBV6-6 and TRBJ2-1; 9 bases map to TRBD2. The V gene end was trimmed by 6 bases and the J gene end by 7 bases; junction bases not matched to a gene: 10. Germline V gives CDR1 MNHNY, CDR2 SVGAGI (reference sequence). The CDR3 runs 15 residues.

The chain joins TRBV5-1 to TRBJ2-2; 7 bases align to TRBD1. Germline V lookup: CDR1 SGHRS, CDR2 YFSETQ. The CDR3 is 17 residues long. The ends lost 4 bases at V and 7 bases at J; junction bases unmatched: 16. CDR3 nucleotides: TGCGCCAGCAGCCCCGGCGGAGTGACAGGGAGAGGCGGGGAGCTGTTTTTT. It is translated as CASSPGGVTGRGGELFF.

The CDR3 DNA sequence: TGTGCCAGCAGACCGGGGGGGGGCGATGGCTACACCTTC. Protein sequence: CASRPGGGDGYTF. The V gene is TRBV28, the J gene TRBJ1-2, with D tentatively TRBD1 (6 bases). The CDR3 runs 13 residues. V lost 6 bases and J lost 6, with 14 bases in between. CDR1 and CDR2 (germline): MDHEN, SYDVKM.

This clone was observed once. The chain links TRBV27 to TRBJ2-3; TRBD2 agrees at 9 bases. The CDR3 consists of 17 residues. The germline V gene encodes CDR1 MNHEY and CDR2 SMNVEV (reference sequence). Trimming removed 6 bases from V and 7 bases from J; junction bases left unmatched: 17. The CDR3: CASRVYSASGMENTQYF. The DNA of the CDR3 is TGTGCCAGCAGGGTCTATTCGGCTAGCGGGATGGAGAATACGCAGTATTTT.

V gene TRBV5-1 combines with J gene TRBJ1-1; 7 bases are shared with TRBD1. Germline CDR1 reads SGHRS; CDR2 reads YFSETQ. CDR3 length: 14 amino acids. The trim removed 4 bases at V and 3 bases at J, leaving 6 bases unmatched. The CDR3 is CASSVDRADTEAFF. The CDR3 DNA reads as TGCGCCAGCAGCGTCGACAGGGCGGACACTGAAGCTTTCTTT. Full variable domain (rest looked up from reference TRBV5-1 and TRBJ1-1): KAGVTQTPRYLIKTRGQQVTLSCSPISGHRSVSWYQQTPGQGLQFLFEYFSETQRNKGNFPGRFSGRQFSNSRSEMNVSTLELGDSALYLCASSVDRADTEAFFGQGTRLTVV.

Notes on this clone: One end of the junction does not line up with germline, which may come from a read error. The chain employs TRBV14 and TRBJ2-7, with 10 bases matching TRBD1. In germline, CDR1 is SGHDN, CDR2 FVKESK. The CDR3 extends over 16 amino acids. CDR3: CASSQGRDRGSHEQYF. The CDR3 DNA follows: TGTGCCAGCAGCCAAGGGAGGGACAGGGGCTCCCACGAGCAGTACTTC.

This clone was seen a single time. The J gene is TRBJ2-7, the V gene TRBV6-8; possible D gene TRBD1, 5 bases. Germline V gives CDR1 MNHGY, CDR2 SAAAGT. V shed 9 bases and J shed 3 bases, with 12 bases lying between them. The CDR3 sequence is 12 residues long. CDR3 residues: CARKKTVYEQYF. CDR3 nucleotides: TGTGCCAGGAAAAAGACAGTCTACGAGCAGTACTTC.

The chain links TRBV6-6 to TRBJ2-5, with TRBD1 identical over 7 bases. V shed 8 bases and J 2 bases; nucleotides not matched to a gene: 11. The CDR3 loop spans 15 amino acids. Germline loops: CDR1 MNHNY, CDR2 SVGAGI (reference sequence). The CDR3 sequence: CASGWDSQEQETQYF. The CDR3 nucleotides are TGTGCCAGCGGATGGGACAGCCAAGAACAAGAGACCCAGTACTTC.

The rearrangement uses TRBV5-5 and TRBJ1-2, with 9 bases matching TRBD1. The CDR3 is 15 amino acids. V dropped 5 bases and J dropped 3; count of bases not matched to a gene: 8. Germline CDR1 reads SGHKS; CDR2 reads YYEKEE (reference sequence). The CDR3 nucleotides read TGTGCCAGCAGACCTACAGGGGGCGAGTACTATGGCTACACCTTC. It codes for CASRPTGGEYYGYTF.